This TCR beta chain was captured in a study of T cell changes during pregnancy in multiple sclerosis. Clones were sequenced by immunoSEQ multiplex PCR, and TCRdb holds only the in-frame ones, with some missing. The sample yields over 40,000 clones, about 91% seen once. The trim removed 4 bases at V and 0 bases at J, leaving 10 bases unmatched. Germline V gene lookup returns CDR1 LGHNA and CDR2 YSLEER. There are 19 residues in the CDR3. The clonotype comes from a female donor with multiple sclerosis, enrolled in a pregnancy study. The chain uses TRBV4-3 and TRBJ2-1, with TRBD2 identical over 12 bases. Sample: peripheral blood, taken in the third trimester of pregnancy. CDR3 DNA: TGCGCCAGCAGCCGTACCGGGACTAGCGGGCCTAGCTCCTACAATGAGCAGTTCTTC. Its protein is CASSRTGTSGPSSYNEQFF.